These T cell receptor beta chains were read from a single sample in a study of vaccination and CD4 T cells after COVID-19. One entry per CDR3 protein results from TCRdb running MiXCR on the PCR reads. The sample yields approximately 12,000 distinct CDR3 sequences, approximately 60% seen once. These receptors lack a known antigen. Material: CD4+ T cells from blood, cultured in vitro. The receptors originated from a human donor who had recovered from COVID-19. Each CDR3 is given with its conserved first and last residue. The D gene is left open where the match is weak. The size of a clone is reported for some rows only, either as once, few or many, or as a class for expanded clones.

D,V,J,size,length,CDR3,DNA
TRBD1,TRBV28,TRBJ2-2,NA,14,CASSLYRGTGELFF,TGTGCCAGCAGTTTATACAGGGGCACCGGGGAGCTGTTTTTT
NA,TRBV6-1,TRBJ2-3,medium-sized,14,CASRSSSGTDTQYF,TGTGCCAGCAGGAGCTCTAGTGGCACAGATACGCAGTATTTT
NA,TRBV10-3,TRBJ1-6,NA,18,CAISDGGLRGIDNSPLHF,TGTGCCATCAGTGATGGTGGTTTGCGGGGGATTGACAATTCACCCCTCCACTTT
NA,TRBV4-3,TRBJ1-2,once,15,CASSQDSQINYGYTF,TGCGCCAGCAGCCAAGATTCCCAAATCAACTATGGCTACACCTTC
TRBD2,TRBV7-2,TRBJ2-1,large,15,CASSPRGGRWSEQFF,TGTGCCAGCAGCCCCCGGGGCGGGAGATGGAGTGAGCAGTTCTTC
NA,TRBV6-1,TRBJ1-6,few,17,CASRRERGDYSHSPLHF,TGTGCCAGCAGACGAGAAAGGGGCGATTATTCCCATTCACCCCTCCACTTT
TRBD2,TRBV7-9,TRBJ2-7,NA,16,CASSLDYSGSSYEQYF,TGTGCCAGCAGCTTAGATTACAGCGGGAGTTCCTACGAGCAGTACTTC
TRBD1,TRBV7-8,TRBJ2-3,NA,17,CASSSSPGRTGRDTQYF,TGTGCCAGCAGCTCTAGCCCTGGGCGGACAGGGAGGGATACGCAGTATTTT
NA,TRBV30,TRBJ1-2,NA,12,CAWSGKGYGYTF,TGTGCCTGGAGTGGTAAAGGCTATGGCTACACCTTC
NA,TRBV9,TRBJ2-1,NA,15,CASSVDGGEWNEQFF,TGTGCCAGCAGCGTAGATGGGGGAGAGTGGAATGAGCAGTTCTTC
NA,TRBV11-1,TRBJ1-1,NA,13,CASNPGYETEAFF,TGTGCCTCTAACCCGGGGTATGAGACTGAAGCTTTCTTT
NA,TRBV28,TRBJ1-2,NA,13,CASSSTDSYGYTF,TGTGCCAGCAGTTCAACCGACAGCTATGGCTACACCTTC
NA,TRBV20-1,TRBJ2-5,NA,14,CSARADRPGETQYF,TGCAGTGCCCGAGCCGACCGGCCCGGAGAGACCCAGTACTTC
TRBD2,TRBV20-1,TRBJ2-1,NA,15,CSARDSGRAGNEQFF,TGCAGTGCTAGAGATAGCGGGAGGGCGGGCAATGAGCAGTTCTTC